This T cell receptor beta chain is from a study of blood T cells in healthy people across ages. Study outcomes and limitations: A strong correlation was found between TCR beta diversity and the percentage of naive T cells. More naive CD4+ cells and higher diversity were found in long-lived than in aged donors.

PCR was performed a second time for about 7 to 11 cycles using a sample-barcoded 5' primer and a J-beta primer mix. Each cDNA molecule carried a tag from a template-switch adaptor that contained 12 random nucleotides. TCRdb independently ran MiXCR on the 5' RACE reads; one entry per CDR3 protein. The sample records about 1.8 million distinct CDR3 sequences, roughly 50% being singletons. Turning to this clonotype: Its cognate antigen is unknown.

Per germline, CDR1 MNHNS and CDR2 SASEGT. This CDR3 has 14 residues. The germline V and J ends were trimmed by 2 bases and 1 base, with 9 bases remaining between them. Material: blood. This clonotype originated in a woman in her forties in good health. This sequence joins TRBV6-1 and TRBJ2-7, with D tentatively TRBD1 (6 bases). CDR3: CASSELDSSYEQYF. CDR3 nucleotides: TGTGCCAGCAGTGAATTGGACAGTTCCTACGAGCAGTACTTC.